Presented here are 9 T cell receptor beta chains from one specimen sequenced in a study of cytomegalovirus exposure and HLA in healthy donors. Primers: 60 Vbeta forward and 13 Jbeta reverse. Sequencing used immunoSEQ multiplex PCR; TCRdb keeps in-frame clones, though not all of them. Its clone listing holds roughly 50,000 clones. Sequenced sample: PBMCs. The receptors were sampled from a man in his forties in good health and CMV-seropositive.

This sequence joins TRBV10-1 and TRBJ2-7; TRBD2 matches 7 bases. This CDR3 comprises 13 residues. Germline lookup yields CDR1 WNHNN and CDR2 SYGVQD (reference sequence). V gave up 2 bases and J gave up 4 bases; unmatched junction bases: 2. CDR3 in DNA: TGCGCCAGCAGTGAGGCGGGAGCTTACGAGCAGTACTTC. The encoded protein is CASSEAGAYEQYF.

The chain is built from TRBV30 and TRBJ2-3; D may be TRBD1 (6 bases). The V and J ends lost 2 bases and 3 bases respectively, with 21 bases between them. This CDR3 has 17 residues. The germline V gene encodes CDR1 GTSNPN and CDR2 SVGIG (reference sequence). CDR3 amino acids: CAWSFPGTSTGTDTQYF. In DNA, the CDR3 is TGTGCCTGGAGTTTTCCCGGGACAAGCACTGGGACAGATACGCAGTATTTT.

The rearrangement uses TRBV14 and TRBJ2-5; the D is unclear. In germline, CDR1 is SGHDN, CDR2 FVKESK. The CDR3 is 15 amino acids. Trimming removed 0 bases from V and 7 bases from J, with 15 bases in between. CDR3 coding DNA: TGTGCCAGCAGCCAAGAGGTGGGCCTTATAGGGACCCAGTACTTC. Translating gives CASSQEVGLIGTQYF.

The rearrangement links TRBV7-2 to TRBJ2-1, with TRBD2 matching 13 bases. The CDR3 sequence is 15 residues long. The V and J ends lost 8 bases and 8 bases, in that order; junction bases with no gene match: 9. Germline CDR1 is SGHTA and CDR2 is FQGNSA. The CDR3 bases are TGTGCCAGCTGTACTAGCGGGGGGGCCGGCTATGAGCAGTTCTTC. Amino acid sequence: CASCTSGGAGYEQFF.

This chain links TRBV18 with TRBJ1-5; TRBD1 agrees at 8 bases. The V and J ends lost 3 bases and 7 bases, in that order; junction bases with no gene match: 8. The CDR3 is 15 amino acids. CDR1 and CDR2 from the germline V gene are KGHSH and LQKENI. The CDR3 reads CASSPATGVGQPQHF. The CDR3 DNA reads TGTGCCAGCTCACCGGCGACAGGGGTTGGGCAGCCCCAGCATTTT.

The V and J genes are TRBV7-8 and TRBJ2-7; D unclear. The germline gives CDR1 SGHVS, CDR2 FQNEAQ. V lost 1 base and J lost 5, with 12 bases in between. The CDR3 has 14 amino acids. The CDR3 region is CASSLVLSSDEQYF. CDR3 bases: TGTGCCAGCAGCTTAGTTCTTAGTTCGGACGAGCAGTACTTC.

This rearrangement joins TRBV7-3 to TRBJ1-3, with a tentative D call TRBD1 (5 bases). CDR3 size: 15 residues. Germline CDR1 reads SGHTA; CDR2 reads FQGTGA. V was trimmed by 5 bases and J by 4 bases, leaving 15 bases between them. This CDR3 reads CASSPMAGEGNTIYF. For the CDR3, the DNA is TGTGCCAGCAGCCCCATGGCGGGGGAGGGAAACACCATATATTTT.

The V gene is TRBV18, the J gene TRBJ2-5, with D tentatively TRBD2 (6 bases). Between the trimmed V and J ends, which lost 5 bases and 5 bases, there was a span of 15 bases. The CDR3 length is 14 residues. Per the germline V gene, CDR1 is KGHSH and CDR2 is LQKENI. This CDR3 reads CASSSGTDLETQYF. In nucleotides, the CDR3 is TGTGCCAGCTCATCCGGGACTGACCTGGAGACCCAGTACTTC.

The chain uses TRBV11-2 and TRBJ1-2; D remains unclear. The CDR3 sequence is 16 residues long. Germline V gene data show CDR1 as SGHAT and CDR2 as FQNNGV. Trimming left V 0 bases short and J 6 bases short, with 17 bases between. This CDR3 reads CASSLEASLEVDGYTF. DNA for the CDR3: TGTGCCAGCAGCTTAGAAGCGAGCCTGGAGGTCGATGGCTACACCTTC.